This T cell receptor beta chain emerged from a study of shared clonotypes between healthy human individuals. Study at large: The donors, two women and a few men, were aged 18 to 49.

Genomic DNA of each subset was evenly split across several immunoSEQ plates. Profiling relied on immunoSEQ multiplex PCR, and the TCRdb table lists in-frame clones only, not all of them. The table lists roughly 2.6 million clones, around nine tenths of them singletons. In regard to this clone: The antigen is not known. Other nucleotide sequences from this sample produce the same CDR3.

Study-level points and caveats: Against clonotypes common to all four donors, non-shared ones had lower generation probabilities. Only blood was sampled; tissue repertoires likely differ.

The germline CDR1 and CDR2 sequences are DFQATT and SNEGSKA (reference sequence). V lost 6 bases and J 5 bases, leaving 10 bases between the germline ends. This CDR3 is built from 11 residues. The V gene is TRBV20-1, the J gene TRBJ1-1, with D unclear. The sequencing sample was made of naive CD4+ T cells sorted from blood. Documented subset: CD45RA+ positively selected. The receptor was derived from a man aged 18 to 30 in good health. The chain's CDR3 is CSARGGTEAFF. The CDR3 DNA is TGCAGTGCCCGGGGAGGGACTGAAGCTTTCTTT.